This T cell receptor beta chain comes out of a study of blood T cells in healthy people across ages. General observations from the study: Those diversity estimates obtained from one million T cells were thought to be underestimates. Samples with more naive T cells showed higher observed beta diversity.

CDR3 length: 12 amino acids. Germline V CDR1 and CDR2: SGHTA, FQGNSA. Trimming shortened V by 5 bases and J by 6 bases, and 8 bases separated the two germline ends. Comment on this clonotype: Its antigen is not known.

Per sample, no less than 5.5 micrograms of total RNA were extracted. Then a second PCR, running roughly 7 to 12 cycles, was carried out with a sample-barcoded 5' primer and a J-beta primer mix. One entry per CDR3 protein results from TCRdb running MiXCR on the 5' RACE reads. The table shows about 720,000 distinct CDR3 sequences, with 20% to 25% occurring only once. Separately, the same data were catalogued under a study of T cells of mothers and their children.

The clonotype comes from a boy aged 5-17 years in good health. V and J are TRBV7-2 and TRBJ1-5; D unclear. The sequenced sample was blood. This CDR3 reads CASSVGGQPQHF. The CDR3 DNA reads as TGTGCCAGCAGCGTGGGTGGTCAGCCCCAGCATTTT.